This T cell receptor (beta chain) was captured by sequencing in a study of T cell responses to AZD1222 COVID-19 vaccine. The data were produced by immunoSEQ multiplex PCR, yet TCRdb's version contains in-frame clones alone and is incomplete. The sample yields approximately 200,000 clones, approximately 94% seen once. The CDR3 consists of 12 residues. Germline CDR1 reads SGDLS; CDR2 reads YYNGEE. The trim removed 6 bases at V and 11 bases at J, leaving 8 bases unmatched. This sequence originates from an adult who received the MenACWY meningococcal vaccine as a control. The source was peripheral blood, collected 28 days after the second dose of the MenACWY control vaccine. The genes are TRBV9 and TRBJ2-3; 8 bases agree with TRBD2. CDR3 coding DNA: TGTGCCAGCAATAACGGGGGGGCCCTGCAGTATTTT. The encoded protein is CASNNGGALQYF.